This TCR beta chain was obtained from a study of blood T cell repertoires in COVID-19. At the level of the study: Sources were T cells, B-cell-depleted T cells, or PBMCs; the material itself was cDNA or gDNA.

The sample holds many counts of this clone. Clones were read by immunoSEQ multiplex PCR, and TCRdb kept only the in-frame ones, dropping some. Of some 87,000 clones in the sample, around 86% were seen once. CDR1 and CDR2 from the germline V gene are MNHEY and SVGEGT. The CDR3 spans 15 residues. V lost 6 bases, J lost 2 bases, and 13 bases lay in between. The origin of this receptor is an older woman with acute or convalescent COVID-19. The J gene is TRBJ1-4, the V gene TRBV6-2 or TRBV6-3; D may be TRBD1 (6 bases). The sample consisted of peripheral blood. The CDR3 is CASSDRSLTNEKLFF. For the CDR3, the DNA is TGTGCCAGCAGCGACAGGTCGCTGACTAATGAAAAACTGTTTTTT.